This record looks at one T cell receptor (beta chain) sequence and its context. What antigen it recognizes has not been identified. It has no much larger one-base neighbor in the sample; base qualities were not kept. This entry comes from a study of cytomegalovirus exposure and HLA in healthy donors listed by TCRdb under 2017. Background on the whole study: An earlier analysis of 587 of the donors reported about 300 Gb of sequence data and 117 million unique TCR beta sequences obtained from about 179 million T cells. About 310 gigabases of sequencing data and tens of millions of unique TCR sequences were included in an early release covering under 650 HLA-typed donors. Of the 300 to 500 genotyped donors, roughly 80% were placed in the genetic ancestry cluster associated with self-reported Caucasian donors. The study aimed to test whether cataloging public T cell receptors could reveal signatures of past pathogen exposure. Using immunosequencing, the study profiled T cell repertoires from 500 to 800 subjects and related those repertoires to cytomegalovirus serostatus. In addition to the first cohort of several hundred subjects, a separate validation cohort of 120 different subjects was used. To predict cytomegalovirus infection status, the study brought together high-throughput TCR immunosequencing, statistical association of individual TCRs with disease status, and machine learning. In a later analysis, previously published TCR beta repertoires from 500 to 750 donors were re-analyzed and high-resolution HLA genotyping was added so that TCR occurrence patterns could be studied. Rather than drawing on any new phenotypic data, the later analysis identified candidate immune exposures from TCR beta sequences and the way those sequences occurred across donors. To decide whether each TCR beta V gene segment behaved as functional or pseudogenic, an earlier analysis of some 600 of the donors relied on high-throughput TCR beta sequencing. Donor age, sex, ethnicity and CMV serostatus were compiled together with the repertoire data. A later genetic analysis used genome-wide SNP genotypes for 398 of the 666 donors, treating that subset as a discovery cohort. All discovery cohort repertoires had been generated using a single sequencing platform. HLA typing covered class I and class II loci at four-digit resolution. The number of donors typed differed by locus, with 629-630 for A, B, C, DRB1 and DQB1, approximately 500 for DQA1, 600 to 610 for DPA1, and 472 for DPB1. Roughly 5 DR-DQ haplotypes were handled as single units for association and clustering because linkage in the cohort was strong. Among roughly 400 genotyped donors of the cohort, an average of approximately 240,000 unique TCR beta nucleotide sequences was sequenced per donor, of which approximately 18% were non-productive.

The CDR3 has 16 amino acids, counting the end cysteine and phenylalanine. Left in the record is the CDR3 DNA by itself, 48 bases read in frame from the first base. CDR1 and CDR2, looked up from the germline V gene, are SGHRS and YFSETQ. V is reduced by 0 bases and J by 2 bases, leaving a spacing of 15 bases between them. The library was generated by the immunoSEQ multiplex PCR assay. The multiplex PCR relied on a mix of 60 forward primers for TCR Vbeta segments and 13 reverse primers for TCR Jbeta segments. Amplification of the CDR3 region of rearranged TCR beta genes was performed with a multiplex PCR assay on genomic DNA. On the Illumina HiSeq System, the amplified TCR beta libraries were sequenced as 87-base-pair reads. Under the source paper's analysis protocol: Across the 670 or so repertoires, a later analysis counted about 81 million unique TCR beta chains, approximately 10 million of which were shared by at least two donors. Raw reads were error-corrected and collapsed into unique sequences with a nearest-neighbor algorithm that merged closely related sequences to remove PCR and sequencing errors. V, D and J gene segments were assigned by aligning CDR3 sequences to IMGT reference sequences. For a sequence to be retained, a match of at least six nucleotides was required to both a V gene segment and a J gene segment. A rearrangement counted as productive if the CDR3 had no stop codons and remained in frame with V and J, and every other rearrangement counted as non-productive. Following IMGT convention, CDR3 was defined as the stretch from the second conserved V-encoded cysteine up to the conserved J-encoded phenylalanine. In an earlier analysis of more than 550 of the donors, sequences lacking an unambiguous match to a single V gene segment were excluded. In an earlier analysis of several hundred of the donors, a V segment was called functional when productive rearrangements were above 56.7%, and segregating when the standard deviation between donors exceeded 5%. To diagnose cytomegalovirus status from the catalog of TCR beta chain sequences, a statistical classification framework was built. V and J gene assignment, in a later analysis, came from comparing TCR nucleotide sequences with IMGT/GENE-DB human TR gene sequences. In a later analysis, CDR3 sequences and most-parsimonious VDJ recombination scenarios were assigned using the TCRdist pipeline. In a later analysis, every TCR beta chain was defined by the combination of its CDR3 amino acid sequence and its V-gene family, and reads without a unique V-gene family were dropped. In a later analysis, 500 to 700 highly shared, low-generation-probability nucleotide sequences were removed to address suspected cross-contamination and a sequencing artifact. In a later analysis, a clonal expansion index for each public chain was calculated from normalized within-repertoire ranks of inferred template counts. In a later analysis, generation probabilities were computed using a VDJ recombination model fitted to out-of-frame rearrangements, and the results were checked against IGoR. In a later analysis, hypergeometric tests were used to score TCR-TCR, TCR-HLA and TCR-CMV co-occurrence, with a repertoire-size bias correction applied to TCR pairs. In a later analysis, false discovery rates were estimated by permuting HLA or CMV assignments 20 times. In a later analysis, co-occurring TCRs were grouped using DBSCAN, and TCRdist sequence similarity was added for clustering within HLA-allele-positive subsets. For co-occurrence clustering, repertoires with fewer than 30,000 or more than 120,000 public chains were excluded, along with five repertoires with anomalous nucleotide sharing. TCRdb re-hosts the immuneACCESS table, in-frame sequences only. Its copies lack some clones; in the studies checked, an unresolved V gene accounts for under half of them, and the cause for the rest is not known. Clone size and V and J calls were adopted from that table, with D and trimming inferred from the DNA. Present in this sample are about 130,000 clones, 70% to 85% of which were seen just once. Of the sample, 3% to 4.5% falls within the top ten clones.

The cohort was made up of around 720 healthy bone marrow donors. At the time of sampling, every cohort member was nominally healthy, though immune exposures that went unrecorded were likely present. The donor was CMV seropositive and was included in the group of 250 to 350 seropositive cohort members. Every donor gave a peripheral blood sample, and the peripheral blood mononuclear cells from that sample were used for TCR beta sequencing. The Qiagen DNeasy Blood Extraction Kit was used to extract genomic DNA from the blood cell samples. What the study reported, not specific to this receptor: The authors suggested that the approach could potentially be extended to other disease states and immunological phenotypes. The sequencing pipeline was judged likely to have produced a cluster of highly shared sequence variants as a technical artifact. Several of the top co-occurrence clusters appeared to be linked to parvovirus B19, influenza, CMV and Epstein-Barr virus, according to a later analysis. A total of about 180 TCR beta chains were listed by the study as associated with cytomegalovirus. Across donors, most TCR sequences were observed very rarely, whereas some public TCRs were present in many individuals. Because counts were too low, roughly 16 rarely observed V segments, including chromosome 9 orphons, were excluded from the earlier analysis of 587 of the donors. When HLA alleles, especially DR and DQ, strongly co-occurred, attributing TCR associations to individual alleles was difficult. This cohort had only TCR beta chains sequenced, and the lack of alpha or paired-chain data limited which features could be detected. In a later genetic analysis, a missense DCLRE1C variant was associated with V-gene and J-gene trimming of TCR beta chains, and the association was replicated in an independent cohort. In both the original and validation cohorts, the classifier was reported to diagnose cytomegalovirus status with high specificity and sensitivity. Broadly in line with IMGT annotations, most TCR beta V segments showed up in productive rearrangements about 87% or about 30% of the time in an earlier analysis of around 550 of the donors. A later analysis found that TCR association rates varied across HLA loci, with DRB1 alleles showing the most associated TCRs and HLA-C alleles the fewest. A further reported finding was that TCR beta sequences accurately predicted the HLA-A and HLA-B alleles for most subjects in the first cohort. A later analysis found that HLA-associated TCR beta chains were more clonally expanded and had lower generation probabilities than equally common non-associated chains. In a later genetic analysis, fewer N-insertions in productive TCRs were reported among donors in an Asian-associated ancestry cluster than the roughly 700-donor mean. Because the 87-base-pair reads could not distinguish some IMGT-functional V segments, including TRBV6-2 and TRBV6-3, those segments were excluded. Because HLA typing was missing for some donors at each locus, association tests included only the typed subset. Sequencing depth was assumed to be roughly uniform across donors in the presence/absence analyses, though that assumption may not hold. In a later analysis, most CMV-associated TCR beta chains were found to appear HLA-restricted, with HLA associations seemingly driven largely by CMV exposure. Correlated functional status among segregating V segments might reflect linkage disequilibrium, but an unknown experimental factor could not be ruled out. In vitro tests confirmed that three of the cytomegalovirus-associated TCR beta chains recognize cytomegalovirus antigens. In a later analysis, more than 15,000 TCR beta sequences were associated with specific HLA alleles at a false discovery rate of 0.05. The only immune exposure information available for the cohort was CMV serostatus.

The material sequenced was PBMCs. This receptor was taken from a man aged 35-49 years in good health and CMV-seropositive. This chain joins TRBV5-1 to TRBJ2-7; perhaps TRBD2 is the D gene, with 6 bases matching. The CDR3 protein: CASSLGPGDLAYEQYF. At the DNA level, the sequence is TGCGCCAGCAGCTTGGGTCCGGGGGATTTAGCCTACGAGCAGTACTTC. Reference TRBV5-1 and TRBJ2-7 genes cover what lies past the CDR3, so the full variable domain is KAGVTQTPRYLIKTRGQQVTLSCSPISGHRSVSWYQQTPGQGLQFLFEYFSETQRNKGNFPGRFSGRQFSNSRSEMNVSTLELGDSALYLCASSLGPGDLAYEQYFGPGTRLTVT.